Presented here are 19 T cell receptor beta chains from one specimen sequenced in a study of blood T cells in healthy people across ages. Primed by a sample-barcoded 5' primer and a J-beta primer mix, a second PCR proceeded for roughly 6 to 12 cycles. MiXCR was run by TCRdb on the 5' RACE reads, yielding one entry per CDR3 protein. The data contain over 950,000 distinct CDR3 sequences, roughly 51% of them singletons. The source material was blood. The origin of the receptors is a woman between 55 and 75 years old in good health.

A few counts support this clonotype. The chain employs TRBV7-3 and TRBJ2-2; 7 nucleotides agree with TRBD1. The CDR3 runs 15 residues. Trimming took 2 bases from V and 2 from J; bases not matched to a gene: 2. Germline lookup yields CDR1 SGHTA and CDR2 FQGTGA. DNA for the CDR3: TGTGCCAGCAGCTTAGGACAGGCAAACACCGGGGAGCTGTTTTTT. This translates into CASSLGQANTGELFF.

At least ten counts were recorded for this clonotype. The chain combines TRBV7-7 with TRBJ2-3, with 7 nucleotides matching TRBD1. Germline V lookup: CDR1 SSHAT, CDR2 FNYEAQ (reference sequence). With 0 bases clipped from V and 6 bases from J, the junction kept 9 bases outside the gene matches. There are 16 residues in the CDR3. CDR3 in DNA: TGTGCCAGCAGCTTAGCTGAGGGGGCTAGTTGGGATACGCAGTATTTT. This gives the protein CASSLAEGASWDTQYF.

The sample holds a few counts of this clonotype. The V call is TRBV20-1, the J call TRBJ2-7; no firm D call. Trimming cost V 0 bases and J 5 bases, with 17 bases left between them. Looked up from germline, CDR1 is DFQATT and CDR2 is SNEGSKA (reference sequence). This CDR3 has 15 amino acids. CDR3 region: CSARDMGLGIHEQYF. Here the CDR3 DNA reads TGCAGTGCTAGAGATATGGGCCTGGGGATCCACGAGCAGTACTTC.

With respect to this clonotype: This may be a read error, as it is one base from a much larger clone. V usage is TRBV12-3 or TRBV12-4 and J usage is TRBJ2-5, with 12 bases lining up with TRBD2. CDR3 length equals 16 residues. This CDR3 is CAGSPPTSGSGETQYF. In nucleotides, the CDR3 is TGTGCCGGCAGTCCCCCGACTAGCGGGAGCGGGGAGACCCAGTACTTC.

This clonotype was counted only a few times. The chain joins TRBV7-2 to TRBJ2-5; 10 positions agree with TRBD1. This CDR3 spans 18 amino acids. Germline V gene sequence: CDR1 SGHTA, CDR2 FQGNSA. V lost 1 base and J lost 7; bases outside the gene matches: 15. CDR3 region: CASSLEGLGQGTGGTQYF. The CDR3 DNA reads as TGTGCCAGCAGCTTAGAGGGACTGGGACAGGGGACCGGAGGGACCCAGTACTTC.

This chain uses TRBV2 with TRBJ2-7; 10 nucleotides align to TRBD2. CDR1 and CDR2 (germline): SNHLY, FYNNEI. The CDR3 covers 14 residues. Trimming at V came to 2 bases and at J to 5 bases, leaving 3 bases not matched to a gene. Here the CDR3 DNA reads TGTGCCAGCAGTGAACTAGCGGGAGTTAACGAGCAGTACTTC. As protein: CASSELAGVNEQYF.

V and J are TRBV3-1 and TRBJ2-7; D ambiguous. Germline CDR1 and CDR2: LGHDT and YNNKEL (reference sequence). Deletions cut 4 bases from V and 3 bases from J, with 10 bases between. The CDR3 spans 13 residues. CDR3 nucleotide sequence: TGTGCCAGCAGCCCCCGAGGAATCTACGAGCAGTACTTC. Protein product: CASSPRGIYEQYF.

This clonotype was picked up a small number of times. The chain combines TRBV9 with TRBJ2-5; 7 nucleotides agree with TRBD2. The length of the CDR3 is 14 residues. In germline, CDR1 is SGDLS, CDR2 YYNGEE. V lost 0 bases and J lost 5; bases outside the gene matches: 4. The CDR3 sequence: CASSVEAGAETQYF. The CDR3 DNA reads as TGTGCCAGCAGCGTAGAGGCGGGAGCGGAGACCCAGTACTTC.

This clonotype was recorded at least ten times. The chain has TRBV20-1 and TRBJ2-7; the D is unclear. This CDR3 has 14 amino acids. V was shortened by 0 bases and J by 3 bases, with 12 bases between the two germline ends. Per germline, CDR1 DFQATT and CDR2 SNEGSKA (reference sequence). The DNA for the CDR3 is TGCAGTGCTAGAGATCCAGTTCTGGGCTACGAGCAGTACTTC. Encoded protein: CSARDPVLGYEQYF.

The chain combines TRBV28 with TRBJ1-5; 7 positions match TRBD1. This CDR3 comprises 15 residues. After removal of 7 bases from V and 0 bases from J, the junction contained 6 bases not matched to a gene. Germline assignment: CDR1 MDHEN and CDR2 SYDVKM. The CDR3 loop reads CASTLRQGSNQPQHF. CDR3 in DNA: TGTGCCAGCACTCTAAGACAGGGTAGCAATCAGCCCCAGCATTTT.

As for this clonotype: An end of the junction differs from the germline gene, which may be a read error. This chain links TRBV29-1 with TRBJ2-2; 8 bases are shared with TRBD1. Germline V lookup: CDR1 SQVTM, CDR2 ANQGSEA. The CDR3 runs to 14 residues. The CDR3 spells CGVRRGLDTGELFF. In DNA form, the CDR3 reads TGCGGCGTCCGCAGGGGGCTAGACACCGGGGAGCTGTTTTTT.

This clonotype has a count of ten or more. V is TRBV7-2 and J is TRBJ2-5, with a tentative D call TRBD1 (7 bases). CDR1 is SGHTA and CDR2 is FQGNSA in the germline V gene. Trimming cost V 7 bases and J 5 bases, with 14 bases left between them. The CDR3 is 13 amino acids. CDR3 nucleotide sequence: TGTGCCAGCAAGGAGGGGGCGAGTGAGACCCAGTACTTC. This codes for CASKEGASETQYF.

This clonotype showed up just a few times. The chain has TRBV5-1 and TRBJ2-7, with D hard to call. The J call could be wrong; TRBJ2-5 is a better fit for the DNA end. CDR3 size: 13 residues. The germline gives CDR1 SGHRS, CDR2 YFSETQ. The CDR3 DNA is TGCGCCAGCAGCTGGATACCTCGGGAGACCCAGTACTTC. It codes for CASSWIPRETQYF.

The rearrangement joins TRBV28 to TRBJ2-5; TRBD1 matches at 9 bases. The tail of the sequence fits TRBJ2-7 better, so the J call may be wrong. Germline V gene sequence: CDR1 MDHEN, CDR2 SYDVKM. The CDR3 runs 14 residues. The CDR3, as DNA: TGTGCCAGCGGGCGGACAGGGGTTTGGTACGAGCAGTACTTC. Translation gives CASGRTGVWYEQYF.

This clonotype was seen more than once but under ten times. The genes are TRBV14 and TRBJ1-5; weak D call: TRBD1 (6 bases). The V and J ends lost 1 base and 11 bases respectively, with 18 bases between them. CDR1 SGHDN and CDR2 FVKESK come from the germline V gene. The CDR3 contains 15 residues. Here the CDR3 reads CASSQGPGGQGTQHF. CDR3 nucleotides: TGTGCCAGCAGCCAAGGCCCCGGGGGCCAGGGAACCCAGCATTTT. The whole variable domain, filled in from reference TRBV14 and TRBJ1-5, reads EAGVTQFPSHSVIEKGQTVTLRCDPISGHDNLYWYRRVMGKEIKFLLHFVKESKQDESGMPNNRFLAERTGGTYSTLKVQPAELEDSGVYFCASSQGPGGQGTQHFGDGTRLSIL.

In DNA form, the CDR3 reads TGTGCCAGCCGACTTACCGAGGGAATCTCCTACAATGAGCAGTTCTTC. It yields the protein CASRLTEGISYNEQFF. The chain uses TRBV6-5 and TRBJ2-1, with D perhaps TRBD2 (5 bases). Germline V gene data show CDR1 as MNHEY and CDR2 as SVGAGI. The CDR3 is 16 amino acids. The V and J ends lost 8 bases and 0 bases respectively, with 17 bases between them.

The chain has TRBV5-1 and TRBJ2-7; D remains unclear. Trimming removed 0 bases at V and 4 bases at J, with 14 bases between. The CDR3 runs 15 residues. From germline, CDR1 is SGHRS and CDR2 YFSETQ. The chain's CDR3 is CASSLDGPNLYEQYF. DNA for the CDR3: TGCGCCAGCAGCTTGGACGGGCCGAACTTATACGAGCAGTACTTC.

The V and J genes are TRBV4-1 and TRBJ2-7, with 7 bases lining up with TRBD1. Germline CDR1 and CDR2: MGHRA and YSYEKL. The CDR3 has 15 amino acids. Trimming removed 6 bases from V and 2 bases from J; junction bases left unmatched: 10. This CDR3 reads CASSLQGRSTYEQYF. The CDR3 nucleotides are TGCGCCAGCAGTTTACAGGGGCGGTCGACCTACGAGCAGTACTTC.

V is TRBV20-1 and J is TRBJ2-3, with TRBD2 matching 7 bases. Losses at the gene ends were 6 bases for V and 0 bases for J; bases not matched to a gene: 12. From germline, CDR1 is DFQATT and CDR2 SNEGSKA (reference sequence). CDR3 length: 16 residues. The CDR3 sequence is CSAARLSSGSTDTQYF. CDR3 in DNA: TGCAGTGCAGCCCGGCTGAGTAGCGGGAGCACAGATACGCAGTATTTT.